Each of the 20 T cell receptor beta chains below was sequenced from the same sample in a study of shared clonotypes between healthy human individuals (dated by TCRdb to about 2020). Library preparation employed the immunoSEQ multiplex PCR assay. TCRdb retrieved this table from immuneACCESS and kept in-frame rearrangements only. Not all clones are present; in checked studies, unresolved V genes account for under half, and no reason is known for the remainder. This sample is represented by about 2.1 million clones; roughly 93% of them were singletons. Of the sample, 1.5% to 2% is held by the ten largest clones. CD8 naive samples consisted of CD45RO-negative cells that were positively selected for CCR7, yielding a CD45RA+CCR7+ population without TemRA cells. The sequenced sample was naive CD8+ T cells from PBMCs. The cell subset or site label here, explained by the study, means: CD45RA+CCR7+. All receptors derive from a man in his late teens or twenties in good health. Some clones in this sample may be carry-over from other donors' samples.

V and J are TRBV10-3 and TRBJ2-5, with TRBD2 identical over 10 bases. Germline CDR1 reads ENHRY; CDR2 reads SYGVKD. J gave up 1 base and V 5 bases, and 4 bases lay outside the gene matches. The CDR3 consists of 15 residues. CDR3 in amino acids: CAISWSGRAQETQYF. The CDR3 nucleotides are TGTGCCATCAGTTGGAGCGGGAGGGCCCAAGAGACCCAGTACTTC.

This clone has only one observation. This sequence joins TRBV15 and TRBJ2-3; D possibly corresponds to TRBD1 (6 bases). Trimming shortened V by 5 bases and J by 6 bases, and 15 bases separated the two germline ends. Looked up from germline, CDR1 is LNHNV and CDR2 is YYDKDF (reference sequence). This CDR3 comprises 14 residues. This CDR3 reads CATSGWTVEDTQYF. In DNA, the CDR3 is TGTGCCACCAGCGGCTGGACAGTCGAGGATACGCAGTATTTT.

The chain combines TRBV11-2 with TRBJ1-1; 7 positions agree with TRBD1. Germline values: CDR1 SGHAT, CDR2 FQNNGV. The CDR3 covers 15 residues. J lost 4 bases, V lost 5 bases, and 10 bases had no gene match. The DNA of the CDR3 is TGTGCCAGCAGCCACCGACAGGGTAGGGGCACTGAAGCTTTCTTT. It encodes CASSHRQGRGTEAFF. The variable domain in full, with the rest retrieved from reference TRBV11-2 and TRBJ1-1, is EAGVAQSPRYKIIEKRQSVAFWCNPISGHATLYWYQQILGQGPKLLIQFQNNGVVDDSQLPKDRFSAERLKGVDSTLKIQPAKLEDSAVYLCASSHRQGRGTEAFFGQGTRLTVV.

This chain joins TRBV6-6 and TRBJ2-1; D uncertain. Trimming cost V 6 bases and J 3 bases, with 15 bases left between them. The CDR3 runs to 15 residues. The V gene's germline CDR1 is MNHNY and CDR2 SVGAGI (reference sequence). In DNA, the CDR3 is TGTGCCAGCAGCCAGACGGCAGGTTACTACAATGAGCAGTTCTTC. It specifies CASSQTAGYYNEQFF.

This clone was seen more than once but under ten times. V gene TRBV11-2 combines with J gene TRBJ1-3; TRBD1 is a possible D gene (6 bases). CDR1 is SGHAT and CDR2 is FQNNGV in the germline V gene. CDR3 length: 16 amino acids. Between the trimmed V and J ends, which lost 5 bases and 4 bases, there was a span of 18 bases. The CDR3 region is CASSPHPQGSGNTIYF. The CDR3 DNA reads TGTGCCAGCAGCCCCCACCCACAGGGATCCGGAAACACCATATATTTT.

For this clone: The same CDR3 is also encoded by other DNA sequences in this sample. The chain has TRBV28 and TRBJ1-5, with no clear D. CDR3 size: 14 residues. Trimming removed 1 base at V and 4 bases at J, with 8 bases between. From germline, CDR1 is MDHEN and CDR2 SYDVKM. CDR3 DNA sequence: TGTGCCAGCAGTTTATCTTCCGGGAATCAGCCCCAGCATTTT. Translation: CASSLSSGNQPQHF.

A note on this clone: The sample carries other DNA sequences with the same CDR3. This rearrangement joins TRBV29-1 to TRBJ2-1; the match to TRBD2 covers 11 bases. This CDR3 is built from 14 residues. Germline V gene data show CDR1 as SQVTM and CDR2 as ANQGSEA. J gave up 4 bases and V 4 bases, and 3 bases lay outside the gene matches. The CDR3 DNA sequence: TGCAGCGTTGTAGGGACTAGCGGATACAATGAGCAGTTCTTC. Amino acids: CSVVGTSGYNEQFF.

The V gene is TRBV6-4, the J gene TRBJ2-1, with D possibly being TRBD2 (5 bases). V was trimmed by 4 bases and J by 5 bases, leaving 9 bases between them. Germline assignment: CDR1 MRHNA and CDR2 SNTAGT. This CDR3 is built from 13 residues. CDR3: CASSGAGHNEQFF. The CDR3 region has the DNA TGTGCCAGCAGTGGGGCGGGCCACAATGAGCAGTTCTTC.

The gene calls are TRBV4-2 and TRBJ1-1; D gene uncertain. Germline V gene data show CDR1 as LGHNA and CDR2 as YNFKEQ. CDR3 length: 17 amino acids. The V gene lost 0 bases and the J gene lost 3 bases, with 17 bases spanning the gap. Written as DNA, the CDR3 is TGTGCCAGCAGCCAAGATGGGAACGGGGAATCGCACACTGAAGCTTTCTTT. Its translation: CASSQDGNGESHTEAFF.

Notes on this clone: This same CDR3 is encoded by further DNA sequences in the sample. V is TRBV28 and J is TRBJ1-1; weak D call: TRBD1 (6 bases). The ends were cut back, 2 bases at V and 1 base at J, with 8 bases in the middle. The CDR3 consists of 14 residues. The V gene's germline CDR1 is MDHEN and CDR2 SYDVKM. The CDR3 DNA reads as TGTGCCAGCAGTTTAGGGGGCTGGAACACTGAAGCTTTCTTT. Translating it yields CASSLGGWNTEAFF.

The CDR3 here is CASSPEGLAGASRGEQYF. CDR3 bases: TGTGCCAGCAGCCCAGAGGGACTAGCGGGAGCCTCCCGGGGGGAGCAGTACTTC. The chain has TRBV7-8 and TRBJ2-7; 14 positions match TRBD2. This CDR3 has 18 residues. Trimming cost V 5 bases and J 7 bases; bases outside gene matches: 16. The germline CDR1 and CDR2 sequences are SGHVS and FQNEAQ.

Turning to this clone: Other DNA sequences within the sample encode an identical CDR3. The chain joins TRBV10-3 to TRBJ2-7, with 9 bases that match TRBD2. CDR3 length equals 13 residues. Germline V gene lookup returns CDR1 ENHRY and CDR2 SYGVKD. The V gene end was trimmed by 6 bases and the J gene end by 4 bases; junction bases not matched to a gene: 4. The CDR3 bases are TGTGCCATCAGCGCTAGCGGGGTTTACGAGCAGTACTTC. This gives the protein CAISASGVYEQYF.

V is TRBV27 and J is TRBJ2-7; 8 positions match TRBD1. The CDR3 is made up of 16 amino acids. Germline loops: CDR1 MNHEY, CDR2 SMNVEV (reference sequence). Trimming removed 6 bases from V and 5 bases from J; junction bases left unmatched: 15. In nucleotides, the CDR3 is TGTGCCAGCAGGCCCACCGACAGGGGCTTCCCGCACGAGCAGTACTTC. The encoded protein is CASRPTDRGFPHEQYF.

This clone was seen a single time. This chain uses TRBV27 with TRBJ1-4; 9 nucleotides match TRBD1. This CDR3 has 14 amino acids. The V segment lost 5 bases and the J segment 7 bases; nucleotides outside the gene matches: 5. Germline values: CDR1 MNHEY, CDR2 SMNVEV (reference sequence). CDR3 in amino acids: CASSRQGGFEKLFF. DNA for the CDR3: TGTGCCAGCAGTAGACAGGGGGGGTTTGAAAAACTGTTTTTT.

This chain links TRBV7-2 with TRBJ1-1; 8 positions match TRBD1. The germline CDR1 and CDR2 sequences are SGHTA and FQGNSA. This CDR3 comprises 14 residues. V was pared by 6 bases and J by 4 bases, with 7 bases of the junction left unmatched. The CDR3 sequence: CASRPGGEGTEAFF. The CDR3, as DNA: TGTGCCAGCAGACCAGGGGGCGAGGGCACTGAAGCTTTCTTT. Full variable domain (missing parts from reference TRBV7-2 and TRBJ1-1): GAGVSQSPSNKVTEKGKDVELRCDPISGHTALYWYRQSLGQGLEFLIYFQGNSAPDKSGLPSDRFSAERTGGSVSTLTIQRTQQEDSAVYLCASRPGGEGTEAFFGQGTRLTVV.

This chain uses TRBV6-5 with TRBJ1-1; 7 bases match TRBD1. Germline CDR1 MNHEY, CDR2 SVGAGI. CDR3 size: 14 residues. V was pared by 5 bases and J by 1 base, with 4 bases of the junction left unmatched. DNA for the CDR3: TGTGCCAGCAGTGGGACAGACCAGAACACTGAAGCTTTCTTT. Its translation is CASSGTDQNTEAFF.

Details on this clone: Other DNA sequences from this sample encode an identical CDR3 as well. The chain is built from TRBV7-9 and TRBJ2-3; 13 positions match TRBD2. This CDR3 has 16 residues. The germline V gene encodes CDR1 SEHNR and CDR2 FQNEAQ (reference sequence). Trimming took 5 bases from V and 2 from J; bases not matched to a gene: 4. The CDR3: CASSLTSGRNTDTQYF. In DNA form, the CDR3 reads TGTGCCAGCAGCCTGACTAGCGGGAGGAACACAGATACGCAGTATTTT.

This rearrangement joins TRBV29-1 to TRBJ1-1; maybe TRBD1 (5 bases). Trimming removed 6 bases from V and 11 bases from J, with 19 bases in between. This CDR3 is built from 12 residues. From germline, CDR1 is SQVTM and CDR2 ANQGSEA. DNA for the CDR3: TGCAGCGTGCGAGGGGCTGACAGTGGGGCTTTCTTT. As protein: CSVRGADSGAFF.

The V gene is TRBV2, the J gene TRBJ2-1, with 9 nucleotides matching TRBD2. This CDR3 comprises 14 residues. CDR1 and CDR2 from the germline V gene are SNHLY and FYNNEI. V lost 6 bases to trimming and J lost 5 bases; unmatched junction nucleotides: 5. The CDR3 reads CASRWASGNNEQFF. The CDR3 DNA is TGTGCCAGCAGGTGGGCTAGCGGGAACAATGAGCAGTTCTTC.

The V call is TRBV19, the J call TRBJ2-5, with 11 bases matching TRBD2. After removal of 1 base from V and 5 bases from J, the junction contained 6 bases not matched to a gene. The CDR3 sequence is 16 residues long. In germline, CDR1 is LNHDA, CDR2 SQIVND (reference sequence). Here the CDR3 DNA reads TGTGCCAGTAGTATAGGGCTAGCGGGAGGAAGGGAGACCCAGTACTTC. This sequence encodes CASSIGLAGGRETQYF.